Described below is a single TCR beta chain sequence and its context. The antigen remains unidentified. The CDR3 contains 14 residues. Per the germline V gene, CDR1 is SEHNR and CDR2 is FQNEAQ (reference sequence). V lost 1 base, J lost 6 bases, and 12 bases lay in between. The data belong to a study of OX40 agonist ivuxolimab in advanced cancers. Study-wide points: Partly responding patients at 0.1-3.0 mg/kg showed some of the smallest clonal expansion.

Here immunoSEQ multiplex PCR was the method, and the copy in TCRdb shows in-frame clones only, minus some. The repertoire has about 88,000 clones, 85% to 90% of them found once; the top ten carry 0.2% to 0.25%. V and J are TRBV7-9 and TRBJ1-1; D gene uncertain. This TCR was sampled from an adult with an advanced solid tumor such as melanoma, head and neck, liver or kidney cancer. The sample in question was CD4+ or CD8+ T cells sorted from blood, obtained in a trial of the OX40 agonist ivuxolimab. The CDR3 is CASSLGRERAEAFF. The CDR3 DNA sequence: TGTGCCAGCAGCTTAGGAAGGGAAAGGGCTGAAGCTTTCTTT.